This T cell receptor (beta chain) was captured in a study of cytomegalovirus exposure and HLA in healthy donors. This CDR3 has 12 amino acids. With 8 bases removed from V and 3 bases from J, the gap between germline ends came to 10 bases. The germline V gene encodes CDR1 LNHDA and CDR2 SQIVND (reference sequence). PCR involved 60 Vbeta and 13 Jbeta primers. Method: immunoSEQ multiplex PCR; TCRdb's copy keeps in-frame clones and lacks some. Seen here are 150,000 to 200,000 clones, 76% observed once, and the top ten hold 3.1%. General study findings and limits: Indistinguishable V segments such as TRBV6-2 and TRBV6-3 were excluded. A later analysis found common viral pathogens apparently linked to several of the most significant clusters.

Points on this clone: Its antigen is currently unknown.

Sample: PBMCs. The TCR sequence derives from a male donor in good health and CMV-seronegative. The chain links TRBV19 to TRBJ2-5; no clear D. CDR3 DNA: TGTGCCAGTGGCTCCTCCAAAGAGACCCAGTACTTC. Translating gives CASGSSKETQYF.